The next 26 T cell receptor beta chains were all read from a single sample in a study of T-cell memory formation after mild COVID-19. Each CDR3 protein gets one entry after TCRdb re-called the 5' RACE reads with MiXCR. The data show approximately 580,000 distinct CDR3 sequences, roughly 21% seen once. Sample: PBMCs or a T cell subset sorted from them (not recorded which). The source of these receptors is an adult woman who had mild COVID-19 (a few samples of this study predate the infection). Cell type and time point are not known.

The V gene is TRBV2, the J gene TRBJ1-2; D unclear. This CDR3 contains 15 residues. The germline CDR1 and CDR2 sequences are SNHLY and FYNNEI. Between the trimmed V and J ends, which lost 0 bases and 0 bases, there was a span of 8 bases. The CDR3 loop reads CASSEAYGTNYGYTF. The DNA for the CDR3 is TGTGCCAGCAGTGAAGCGTACGGGACTAACTATGGCTACACCTTC. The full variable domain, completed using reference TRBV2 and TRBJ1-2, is EPEVTQTPSHQVTQMGQEVILRCVPISNHLYFYWYRQILGQKVEFLVSFYNNEISEKSEIFDDQFSVERPDGSNFTLKIRSTKLEDSAMYFCASSEAYGTNYGYTFGSGTRLTVV.

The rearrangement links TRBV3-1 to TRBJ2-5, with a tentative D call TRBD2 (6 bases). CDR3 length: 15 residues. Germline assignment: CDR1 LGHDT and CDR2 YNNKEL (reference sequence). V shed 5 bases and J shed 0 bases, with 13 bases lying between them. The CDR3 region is CASSSGTPYQETQYF. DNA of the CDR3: TGTGCCAGCAGCTCCGGGACTCCGTACCAAGAGACCCAGTACTTC.

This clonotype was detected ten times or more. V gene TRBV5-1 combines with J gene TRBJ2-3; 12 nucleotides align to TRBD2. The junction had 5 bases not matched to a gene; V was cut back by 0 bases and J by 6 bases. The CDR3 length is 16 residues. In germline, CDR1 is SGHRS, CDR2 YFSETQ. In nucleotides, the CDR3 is TGCGCCAGCAGCTTGGAAGCTAGCGGGGGGGCTGATACGCAGTATTTT. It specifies CASSLEASGGADTQYF.

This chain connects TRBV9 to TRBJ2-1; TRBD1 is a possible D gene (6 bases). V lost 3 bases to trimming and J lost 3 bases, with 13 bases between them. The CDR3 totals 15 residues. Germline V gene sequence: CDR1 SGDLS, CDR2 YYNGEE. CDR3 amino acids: CASSALLDSYNEQFF. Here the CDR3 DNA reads TGTGCCAGCAGCGCATTACTGGACAGCTACAATGAGCAGTTCTTC.

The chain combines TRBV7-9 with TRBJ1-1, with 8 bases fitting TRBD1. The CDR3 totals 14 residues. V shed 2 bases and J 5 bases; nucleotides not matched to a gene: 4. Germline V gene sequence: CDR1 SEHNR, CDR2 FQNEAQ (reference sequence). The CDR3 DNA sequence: TGTGCCAGCAGCTTATCAGGGGGCCGGACTGAAGCTTTCTTT. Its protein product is CASSLSGGRTEAFF.

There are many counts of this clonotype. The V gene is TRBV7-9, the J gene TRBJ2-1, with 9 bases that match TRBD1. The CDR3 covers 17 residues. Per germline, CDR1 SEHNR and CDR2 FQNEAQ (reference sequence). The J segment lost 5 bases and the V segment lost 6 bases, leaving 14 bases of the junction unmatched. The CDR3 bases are TGTGCCAGCAGATCCCGGGTCAGGGACAGGGAAGACAATGAGCAGTTCTTC. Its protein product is CASRSRVRDREDNEQFF.

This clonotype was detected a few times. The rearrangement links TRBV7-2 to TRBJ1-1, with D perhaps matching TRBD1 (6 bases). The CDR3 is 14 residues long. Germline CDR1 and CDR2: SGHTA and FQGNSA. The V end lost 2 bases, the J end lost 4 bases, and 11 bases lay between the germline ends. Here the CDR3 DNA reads TGTGCCAGCAGCTTAAAGGGAGGGGGCACTGAAGCTTTCTTT. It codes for CASSLKGGGTEAFF.

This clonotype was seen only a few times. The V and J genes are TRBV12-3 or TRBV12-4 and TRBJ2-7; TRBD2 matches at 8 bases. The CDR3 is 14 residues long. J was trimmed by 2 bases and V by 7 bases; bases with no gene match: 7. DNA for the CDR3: TGTGCCAGCACTTCAGCCGGGGGGGCCTACGAGCAGTACTTC. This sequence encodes CASTSAGGAYEQYF.

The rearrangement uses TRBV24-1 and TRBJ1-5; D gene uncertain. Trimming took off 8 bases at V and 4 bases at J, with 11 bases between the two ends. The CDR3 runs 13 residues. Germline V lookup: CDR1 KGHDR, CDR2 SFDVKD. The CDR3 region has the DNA TGTGCCACCACACACGGACCGAATCAGCCCCAGCATTTT. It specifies CATTHGPNQPQHF.

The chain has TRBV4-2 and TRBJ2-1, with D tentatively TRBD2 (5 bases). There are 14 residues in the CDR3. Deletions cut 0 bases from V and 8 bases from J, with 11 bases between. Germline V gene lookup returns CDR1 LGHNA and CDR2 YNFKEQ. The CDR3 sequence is CASSQDRGNDEQFF. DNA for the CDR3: TGTGCCAGCAGCCAAGATCGGGGAAATGATGAGCAGTTCTTC.

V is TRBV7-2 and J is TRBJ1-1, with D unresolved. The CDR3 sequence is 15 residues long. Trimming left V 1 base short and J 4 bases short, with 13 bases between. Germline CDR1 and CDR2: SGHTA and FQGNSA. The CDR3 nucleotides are TGTGCCAGCAGCTTAGTCGAAGGGAGGGCCACTGAAGCTTTCTTT. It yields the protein CASSLVEGRATEAFF.

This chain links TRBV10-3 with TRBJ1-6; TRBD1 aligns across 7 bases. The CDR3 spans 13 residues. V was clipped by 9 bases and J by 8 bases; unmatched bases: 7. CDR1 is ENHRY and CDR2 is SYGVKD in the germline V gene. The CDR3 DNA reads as TGTGCCATTAGAGATACAGGGGATTCACCCCTCCACTTT. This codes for CAIRDTGDSPLHF.

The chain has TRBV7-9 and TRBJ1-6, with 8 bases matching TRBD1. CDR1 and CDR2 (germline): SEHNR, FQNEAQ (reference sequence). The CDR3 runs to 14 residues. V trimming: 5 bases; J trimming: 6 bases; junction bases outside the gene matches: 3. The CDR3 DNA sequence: TGTGCCAGCAGCCGGACAGGGAGTAATTCACCCCTCCACTTT. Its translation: CASSRTGSNSPLHF.

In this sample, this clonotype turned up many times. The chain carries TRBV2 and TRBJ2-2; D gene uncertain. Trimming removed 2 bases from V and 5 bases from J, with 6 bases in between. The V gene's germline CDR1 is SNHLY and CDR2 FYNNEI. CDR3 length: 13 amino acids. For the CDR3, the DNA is TGTGCCAGCAGTGAAATCAGGACCGGGGAGCTGTTTTTT. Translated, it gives CASSEIRTGELFF.

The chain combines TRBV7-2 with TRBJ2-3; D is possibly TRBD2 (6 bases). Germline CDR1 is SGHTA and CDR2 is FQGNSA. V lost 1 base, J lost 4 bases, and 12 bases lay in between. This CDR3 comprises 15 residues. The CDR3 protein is CASSLVAGISDTQYF. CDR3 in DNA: TGTGCCAGCAGCTTAGTGGCGGGGATATCAGATACGCAGTATTTT.

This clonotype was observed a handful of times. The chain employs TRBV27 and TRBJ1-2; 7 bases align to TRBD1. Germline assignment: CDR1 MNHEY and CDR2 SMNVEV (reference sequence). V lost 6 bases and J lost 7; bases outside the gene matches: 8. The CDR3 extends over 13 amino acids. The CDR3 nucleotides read TGTGCCAGCAGCATGTCAGGGGGTATTGGCTACACCTTC. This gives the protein CASSMSGGIGYTF.

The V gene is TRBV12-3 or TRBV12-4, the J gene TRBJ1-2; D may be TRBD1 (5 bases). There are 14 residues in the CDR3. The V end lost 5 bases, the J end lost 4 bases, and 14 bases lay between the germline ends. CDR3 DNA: TGTGCCAGCAGTCATCCCGACAGCCCCTATGGCTACACCTTC. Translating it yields CASSHPDSPYGYTF.

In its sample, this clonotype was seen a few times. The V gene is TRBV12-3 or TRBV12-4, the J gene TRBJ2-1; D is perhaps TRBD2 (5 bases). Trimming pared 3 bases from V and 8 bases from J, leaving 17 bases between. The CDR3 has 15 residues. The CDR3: CASSFVASGVHEQFF. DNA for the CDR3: TGTGCCAGCAGTTTCGTCGCGTCCGGGGTCCATGAGCAGTTCTTC.

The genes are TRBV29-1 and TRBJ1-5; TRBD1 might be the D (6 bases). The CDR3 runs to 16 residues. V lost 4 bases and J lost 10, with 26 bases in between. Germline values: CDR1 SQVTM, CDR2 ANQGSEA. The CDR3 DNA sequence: TGCAGCGTTGGAGCGGGACCATGGGGGGCGGCGCATCCCCAGCATTTT. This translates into CSVGAGPWGAAHPQHF.

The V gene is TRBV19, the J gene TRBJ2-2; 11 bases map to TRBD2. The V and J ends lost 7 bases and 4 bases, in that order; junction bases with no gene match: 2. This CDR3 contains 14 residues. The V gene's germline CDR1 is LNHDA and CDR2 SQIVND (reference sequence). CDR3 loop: CASIAGGLTGELFF. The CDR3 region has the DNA TGTGCCAGTATAGCGGGGGGGCTCACCGGGGAGCTGTTTTTT.

The CDR3 DNA sequence: TGTGCCAGCAGTCCTCGGGTAGTCGGGGAGCTGTTTTTT. This sequence encodes CASSPRVVGELFF. This chain uses TRBV6-2 or TRBV6-3 with TRBJ2-2; no clear D. Germline V CDR1 and CDR2: MNHEY, SVGEGT. The ends were cut back, 5 bases at V and 7 bases at J, with 11 bases in the middle. The CDR3 spans 13 residues.

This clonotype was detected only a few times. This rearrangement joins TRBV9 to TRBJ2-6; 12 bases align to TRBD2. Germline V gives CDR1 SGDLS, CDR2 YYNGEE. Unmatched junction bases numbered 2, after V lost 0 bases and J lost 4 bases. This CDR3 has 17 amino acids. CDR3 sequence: CASSVASGGAGANVLTF. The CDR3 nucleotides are TGTGCCAGCAGCGTAGCTAGCGGGGGGGCCGGGGCCAACGTCCTGACTTTC.

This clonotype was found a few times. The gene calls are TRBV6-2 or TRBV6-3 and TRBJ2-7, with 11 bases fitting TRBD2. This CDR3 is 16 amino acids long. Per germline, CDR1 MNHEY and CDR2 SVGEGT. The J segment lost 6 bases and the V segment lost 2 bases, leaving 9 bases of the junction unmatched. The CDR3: CASSYRQGLAVVEQYF. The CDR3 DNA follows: TGTGCCAGCAGTTACCGCCAGGGACTAGCGGTCGTCGAGCAGTACTTC.

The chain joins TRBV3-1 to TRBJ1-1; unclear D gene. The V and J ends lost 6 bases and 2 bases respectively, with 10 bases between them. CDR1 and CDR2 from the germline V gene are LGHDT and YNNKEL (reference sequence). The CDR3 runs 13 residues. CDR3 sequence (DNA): TGTGCCAGCAGGTTCGGGGAAAACACTGAAGCTTTCTTT. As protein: CASRFGENTEAFF. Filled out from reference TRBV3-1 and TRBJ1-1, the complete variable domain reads DTAVSQTPKYLVTQMGNDKSIKCEQNLGHDTMYWYKQDSKKFLKIMFSYNNKELIINETVPNRFSPKSPDKAHLNLHINSLELGDSAVYFCASRFGENTEAFFGQGTRLTVV.

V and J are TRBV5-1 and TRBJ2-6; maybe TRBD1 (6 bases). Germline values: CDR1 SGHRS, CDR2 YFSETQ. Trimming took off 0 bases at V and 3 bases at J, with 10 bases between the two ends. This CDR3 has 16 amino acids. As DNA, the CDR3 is TGCGCCAGCAGCTTGGACCAGGGGCTTGGGGCCAACGTCCTGACTTTC. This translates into CASSLDQGLGANVLTF. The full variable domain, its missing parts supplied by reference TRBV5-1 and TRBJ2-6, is KAGVTQTPRYLIKTRGQQVTLSCSPISGHRSVSWYQQTPGQGLQFLFEYFSETQRNKGNFPGRFSGRQFSNSRSEMNVSTLELGDSALYLCASSLDQGLGANVLTFGAGSRLTVL.

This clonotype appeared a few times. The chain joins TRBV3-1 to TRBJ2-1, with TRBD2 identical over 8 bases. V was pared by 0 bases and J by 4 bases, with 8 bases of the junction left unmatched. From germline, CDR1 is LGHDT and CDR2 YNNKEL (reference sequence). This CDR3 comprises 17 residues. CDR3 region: CASSQDLLRGDYNEQFF. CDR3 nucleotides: TGTGCCAGCAGCCAAGATCTTCTGCGGGGGGATTACAATGAGCAGTTCTTC.